Shown below are 18 T cell receptor beta chains from a single sample sequenced in a study of CD8 T cells in Susac syndrome (dated by TCRdb to between 2018 and 2021). Receptors were amplified or captured by the immunoSEQ multiplex PCR assay. RNA was extracted using the RNeasy kit, and about 0.5 to 1 ug of the RNA was reverse transcribed with random hexamers. TCRdb reanalyzed the raw reads on its own, using fastp at Q25 for trimming and MiXCR for clone calling, and kept in-frame beta chains. Each CDR3 protein gets just one entry, which takes the most common genes and DNA from the rows behind it. This sample is represented by fewer than 350,000 distinct CDR3 sequences; approximately 85% of them were singletons. Clones ranked in the top ten supply 0.21% of the sample. Input material: CD8+ T cells from PBMCs. These receptors all come from a human donor with multiple sclerosis.

The CDR3 reads CASSSALGTEAFF. In DNA, the CDR3 is TGTGCCAGCAGTTCGGCACTCGGAACTGAAGCTTTCTTT. The gene calls are TRBV28 and TRBJ1-1; D gene unclear. The CDR3 sequence is 13 residues long. V was trimmed by 4 bases and J by 5 bases, leaving 11 bases between them. Germline loops: CDR1 MDHEN, CDR2 SYDVKM.

The chain recombines TRBV7-2 with TRBJ2-7, with D maybe TRBD1 (5 bases). The germline gives CDR1 SGHTA, CDR2 FQGNSA. V was cut by 2 bases and J by 2 bases, with 16 bases left in between. CDR3 length: 16 residues. The CDR3 DNA follows: TGTGCCAGCAGCTTATCCCAGGGCCTTGGGGCCTACGAGCAGTACTTC. Its translation is CASSLSQGLGAYEQYF.

The CDR3 coding sequence is TGTGCCAGCAGCTTATCAGGGGACGAGCAGTACTTC. Its protein product is CASSLSGDEQYF. The J gene is TRBJ2-7, the V gene TRBV7-9; D possibly corresponds to TRBD1 (6 bases). The germline CDR1 and CDR2 sequences are SEHNR and FQNEAQ (reference sequence). Trimming removed 2 bases at V and 5 bases at J, with 7 bases between. The CDR3 is made up of 12 amino acids.

CDR3 coding DNA: TGTGCCAGTACCCGGAAGACAGATGACTATGGCTACACCTTC. It specifies CASTRKTDDYGYTF. The genes are TRBV19 and TRBJ1-2; D is possibly TRBD1 (5 bases). With 7 bases removed from V and 3 bases from J, the gap between germline ends came to 15 bases. This CDR3 region has 14 residues. Germline-derived CDR1 and CDR2 are LNHDA and SQIVND (reference sequence).

This chain joins TRBV30 and TRBJ2-7; tentatively, D is TRBD1 or TRBD2 (5 bases each). Trimming pared 1 base from V and 2 bases from J, leaving 18 bases between. The CDR3 runs 16 residues. The germline V gene encodes CDR1 GTSNPN and CDR2 SVGIG (reference sequence). CDR3 DNA: TGTGCCTGGAGTGGTAAGGGTCGGGACGCCACCTACGAGCAGTACTTC. Translation: CAWSGKGRDATYEQYF.

The chain carries TRBV12-5 and TRBJ1-1; the D gene is possibly TRBD1 (6 bases). Trimming shortened V by 7 bases and J by 0 bases, and 12 bases separated the two germline ends. The CDR3 covers 14 residues. Germline V gene data show CDR1 as LGHNT and CDR2 as FRNRAP. CDR3 nucleotide sequence: TGTGCTAGTGCCCTGGACAGCCTGAACACTGAAGCTTTCTTT. This gives the protein CASALDSLNTEAFF.

The chain links TRBV7-3 to TRBJ2-7; possibly TRBD1 or TRBD2 for D (7 bases each). Germline values: CDR1 SGHTA, CDR2 FQGTGA. The V end lost 4 bases, the J end lost 0 bases, and 13 bases lay between the germline ends. This CDR3 is built from 15 residues. This CDR3 is CASSSGGDSSYEQYF. The CDR3 DNA follows: TGTGCCAGCAGCTCAGGGGGGGACTCCTCCTACGAGCAGTACTTC.

The genes are TRBV6-5 and TRBJ2-3; D might be TRBD1 (6 bases). The CDR3 runs 15 residues. The germline gives CDR1 MNHEY, CDR2 SVGAGI. V was cut by 6 bases and J by 4 bases, with 17 bases left in between. The CDR3 region has the DNA TGTGCCAGCAGAAACGGGAACAGGGCGGCAGATACGCAGTATTTT. This codes for CASRNGNRAADTQYF.

The chain combines TRBV9 with TRBJ2-7, with D unresolved. Germline V gene sequence: CDR1 SGDLS, CDR2 YYNGEE. The CDR3 has 13 residues. Trimming took off 3 bases at V and 5 bases at J, with 12 bases between the two ends. The CDR3: CASSADDGHEQYF. CDR3 DNA sequence: TGTGCCAGCAGCGCTGATGACGGACACGAGCAGTACTTC.

This rearrangement joins TRBV4-3 to TRBJ2-2, with D possibly being TRBD2 (6 bases). Germline V gene data show CDR1 as LGHNA and CDR2 as YSLEER. This CDR3 comprises 14 residues. Trimming stripped 0 bases from V and 5 bases from J, with 7 bases between. CDR3 loop: CASSQDRGTGELFF. The CDR3 coding sequence is TGCGCCAGCAGCCAAGATCGGGGGACCGGGGAGCTGTTTTTT.

This clonotype came up a few times. The rearrangement links TRBV14 to TRBJ1-4; D unclear. Trimming pared 0 bases from V and 0 bases from J, leaving 14 bases between. Germline V gene sequence: CDR1 SGHDN, CDR2 FVKESK. There are 18 residues in the CDR3. Written as DNA, the CDR3 is TGTGCCAGCAGCCAAGACATAGGCGTTGGGGCAACTAATGAAAAACTGTTTTTT. Translation gives CASSQDIGVGATNEKLFF.

The rearrangement uses TRBV28 and TRBJ2-3; D is perhaps TRBD1 (6 bases). Germline V gene data show CDR1 as MDHEN and CDR2 as SYDVKM. V was trimmed by 3 bases and J by 0 bases, leaving 19 bases between them. The CDR3 consists of 18 residues. CDR3: CASSFGWDTLRSTDTQYF. The DNA of the CDR3 is TGTGCCAGCAGTTTTGGGTGGGACACCCTTAGAAGCACAGATACGCAGTATTTT.

The chain joins TRBV7-7 to TRBJ2-5, with a possible D match to TRBD2 (5 bases). Germline values: CDR1 SSHAT, CDR2 FNYEAQ (reference sequence). V was clipped by 5 bases and J by 0 bases, with 16 bases between them. This CDR3 is built from 16 residues. This chain's CDR3 is CASSALRGWYQETQYF. In DNA, the CDR3 is TGTGCCAGCAGCGCGCTCCGCGGGTGGTACCAAGAGACCCAGTACTTC.

The CDR3 reads CASSSPTVEAFF. In DNA form, the CDR3 reads TGTGCCAGCAGTTCTCCGACAGTTGAAGCTTTCTTT. The chain employs TRBV12-3 or TRBV12-4 and TRBJ1-1, with D possibly being TRBD1 (5 bases). Trimming stripped 4 bases from V and 7 bases from J, with 10 bases between. CDR3 size: 12 residues.

The genes are TRBV27 and TRBJ2-1; TRBD2 matches at 10 bases. This CDR3 is 18 amino acids long. With V trimmed by 4 bases and J by 0 bases, 9 bases remained unmatched. The germline V gene encodes CDR1 MNHEY and CDR2 SMNVEV (reference sequence). The CDR3 loop is CASSSTRLAGLSYNEQFF. The CDR3 DNA follows: TGTGCCAGCAGTTCCACCCGACTAGCGGGTCTCTCCTACAATGAGCAGTTCTTC.

The rearrangement links TRBV4-2 to TRBJ1-1, with 7 nucleotides matching TRBD1. Germline V gene lookup returns CDR1 LGHNA and CDR2 YNFKEQ. This CDR3 is built from 19 residues. After removal of 1 base from V and 0 bases from J, the junction contained 14 bases not matched to a gene. The chain's CDR3 is CASSQAADRVEMLNTEAFF. In DNA, the CDR3 is TGTGCCAGCAGCCAAGCCGCCGACAGGGTTGAGATGTTGAACACTGAAGCTTTCTTT.

V and J are TRBV19 and TRBJ2-6; 7 bases map to TRBD1. The CDR3 is 17 amino acids. The V and J ends lost 6 bases and 0 bases, in that order; junction bases with no gene match: 8. The germline V gene encodes CDR1 LNHDA and CDR2 SQIVND (reference sequence). Written as DNA, the CDR3 is TGTGCCAGTAGCACAGGGGCTGCGAGCTCTGGGGCCAACGTCCTGACTTTC. The encoded protein is CASSTGAASSGANVLTF. Based on the CDR3 plus reference TRBV19 and TRBJ2-6, the full variable domain is DGGITQSPKYLFRKEGQNVTLSCEQNLNHDAMYWYRQDPGQGLRLIYYSQIVNDFQKGDIAEGYSVSREKKESFPLTVTSAQKNPTAFYLCASSTGAASSGANVLTFGAGSRLTVL.

The J gene is TRBJ2-7, the V gene TRBV11-2, with 10 nucleotides matching TRBD1. CDR3 length: 16 amino acids. In germline, CDR1 is SGHAT, CDR2 FQNNGV. The trim removed 1 base at V and 2 bases at J, leaving 5 bases unmatched. For the CDR3, the DNA is TGTGCCAGCAGCTTAGCCGGGACAGGGGCTACCTACGAGCAGTACTTC. It encodes CASSLAGTGATYEQYF.